The clone carrying this T cell receptor beta chain was seen only a few times. J was trimmed by 1 base and V by 2 bases; bases with no gene match: 4. The CDR3 runs 15 residues. The V gene's germline CDR1 is SGHTS and CDR2 YDEGEE. This sample stems from a study of blood T cell repertoires in COVID-19. About the study: Both acute and convalescent COVID-19 samples were obtained from the United States, Italy and Spain.

In the original workflow: Amplification of reference gene primers was used by the study to estimate nucleated cell counts. The data were produced by immunoSEQ multiplex PCR, yet TCRdb's version contains in-frame clones alone and is incomplete. V, J and clone size derive from that table, while D and trimming were established from the DNA sequence. The sample holds approximately 90,000 clones; approximately 88% are singletons and the top ten take approximately 3.1%. The gene calls are TRBV5-8 and TRBJ1-2, with 8 bases that match TRBD1. Sequencing was carried out using peripheral blood. This sequence was found in a woman between 70 and 85 years old with acute or convalescent COVID-19. The CDR3 spells CASSFRTGINYGYTF. Here the CDR3 DNA reads TGTGCCAGCAGCTTCCGGACAGGGATTAACTATGGCTACACCTTC.